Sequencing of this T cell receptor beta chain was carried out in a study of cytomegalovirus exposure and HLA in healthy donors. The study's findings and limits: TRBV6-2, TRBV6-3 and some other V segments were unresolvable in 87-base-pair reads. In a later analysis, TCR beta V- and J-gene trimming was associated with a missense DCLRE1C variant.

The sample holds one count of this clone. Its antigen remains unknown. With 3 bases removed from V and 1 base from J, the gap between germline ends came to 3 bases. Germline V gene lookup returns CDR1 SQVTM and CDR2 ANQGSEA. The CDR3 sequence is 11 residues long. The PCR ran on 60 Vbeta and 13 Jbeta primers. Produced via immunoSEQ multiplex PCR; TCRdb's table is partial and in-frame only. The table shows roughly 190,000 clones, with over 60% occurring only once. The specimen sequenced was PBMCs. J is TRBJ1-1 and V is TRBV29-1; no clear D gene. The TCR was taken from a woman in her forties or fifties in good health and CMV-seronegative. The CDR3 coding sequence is TGCAGCGTTGAGAGGAACACTGAAGCTTTCTTT. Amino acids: CSVERNTEAFF. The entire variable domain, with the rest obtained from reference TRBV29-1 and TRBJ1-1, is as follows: SAVISQKPSRDICQRGTSLTIQCQVDSQVTMMFWYRQQPGQSLTLIATANQGSEATYESGFVIDKFPISRPNLTFSTLTVSNMSPEDSSIYLCSVERNTEAFFGQGTRLTVV.